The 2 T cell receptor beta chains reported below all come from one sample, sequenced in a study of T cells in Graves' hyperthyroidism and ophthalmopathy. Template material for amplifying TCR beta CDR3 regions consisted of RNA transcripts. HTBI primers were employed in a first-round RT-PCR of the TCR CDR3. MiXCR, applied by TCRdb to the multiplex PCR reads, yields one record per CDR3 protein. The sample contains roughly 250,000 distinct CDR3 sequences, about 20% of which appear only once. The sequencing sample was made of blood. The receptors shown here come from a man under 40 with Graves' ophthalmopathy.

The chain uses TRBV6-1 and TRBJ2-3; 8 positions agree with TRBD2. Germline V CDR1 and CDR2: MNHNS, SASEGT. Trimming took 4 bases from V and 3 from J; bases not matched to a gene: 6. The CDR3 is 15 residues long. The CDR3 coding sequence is TGTGCCAGCAGTGGAACCGGGACTAGAACAGATACGCAGTATTTT. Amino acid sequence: CASSGTGTRTDTQYF.

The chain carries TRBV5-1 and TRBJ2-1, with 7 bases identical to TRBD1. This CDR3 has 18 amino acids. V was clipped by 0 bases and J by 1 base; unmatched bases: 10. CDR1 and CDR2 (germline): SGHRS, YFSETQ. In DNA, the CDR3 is TGCGCCAGCAGCTTGGGAGGGGAAGACAGGGTTTCCTACAATGAGCAGTTCTTC. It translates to CASSLGGEDRVSYNEQFF.